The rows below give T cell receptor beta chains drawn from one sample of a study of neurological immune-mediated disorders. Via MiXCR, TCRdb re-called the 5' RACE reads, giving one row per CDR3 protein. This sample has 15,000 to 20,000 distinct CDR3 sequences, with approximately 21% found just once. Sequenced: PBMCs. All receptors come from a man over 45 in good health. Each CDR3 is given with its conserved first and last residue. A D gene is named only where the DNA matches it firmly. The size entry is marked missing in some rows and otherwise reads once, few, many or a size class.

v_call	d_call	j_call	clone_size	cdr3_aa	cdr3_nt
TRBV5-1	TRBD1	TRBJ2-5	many	CASGRPGGSETQYF	TGCGCCAGCGGACGACCAGGGGGTTCAGAGACCCAGTACTTC
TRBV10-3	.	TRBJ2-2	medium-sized	CAISDSYGELFF	TGTGCCATCAGCGACAGCTACGGGGAGCTGTTTTTT
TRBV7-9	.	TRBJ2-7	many	CASSPGNVQYF	TGTGCCAGCAGCCCGGGCAACGTGCAGTACTTC
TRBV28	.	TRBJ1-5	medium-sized	CATGTPSNQPQHF	TGTGCCACCGGGACACCCAGCAATCAGCCCCAGCATTTT
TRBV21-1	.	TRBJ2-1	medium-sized	CASTTRRRGDVENEQFF	TGTGCCAGCACAACTCGGAGGAGGGGTGATGTAGAGAATGAGCAGTTCTTC
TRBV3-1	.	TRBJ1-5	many	CASSQTSEPQHF	TGTGCCAGCAGCCAAACTTCCGAGCCCCAGCATTTT
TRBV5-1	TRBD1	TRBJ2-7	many	CASSLEPGQGAHEQYF	TGCGCCAGCAGCTTGGAGCCGGGACAGGGGGCCCACGAGCAGTACTTC
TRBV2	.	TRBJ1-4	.	CASSEVGPFNEKLFF	TGTGCCAGCAGTGAAGTGGGGCCCTTTAATGAAAAACTGTTTTTT
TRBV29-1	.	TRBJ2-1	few	CSVEDIRAERYNEQFF	TGCAGCGTTGAAGATATCAGGGCTGAGCGGTACAATGAGCAGTTCTTC
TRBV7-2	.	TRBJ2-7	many	CASRRDRNSYEQYF	TGTGCCAGCAGAAGAGACAGGAACTCCTACGAGCAGTACTTC
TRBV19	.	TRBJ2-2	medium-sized	CATPPGGINNTGELFF	TGTGCCACCCCTCCCGGCGGGATTAACAACACCGGGGAGCTGTTTTTT
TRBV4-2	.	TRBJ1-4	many	CASSQGGTGYEKLFF	TGTGCCAGCAGCCAAGGCGGAACAGGTTATGAAAAACTGTTTTTT
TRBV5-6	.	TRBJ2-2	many	CASSWGQLPLTAGELFF	TGTGCCAGCAGCTGGGGCCAATTGCCCCTGACGGCCGGGGAGCTGTTTTTT
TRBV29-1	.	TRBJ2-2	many	CSVVVNTGELFF	TGCAGCGTTGTGGTGAACACCGGGGAGCTGTTTTTT
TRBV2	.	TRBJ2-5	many	CAFGGDQETQYF	TGTGCCTTCGGAGGGGATCAAGAGACCCAGTACTTC
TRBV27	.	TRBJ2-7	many	CASRYGGGPGSYEQYF	TGTGCCAGCAGATATGGAGGGGGGCCAGGCTCCTACGAGCAGTACTTC
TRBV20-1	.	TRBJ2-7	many	CSALDHEQYF	TGCAGTGCTCTCGATCACGAGCAGTACTTC
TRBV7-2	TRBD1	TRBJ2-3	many	CASSRQTGTGIFTQYF	TGTGCCAGCAGCCGACAGACCGGGACAGGGATTTTTACGCAGTATTTT